This note documents a single TCR beta chain sequence. Its antigen is not known. This sample is drawn from a study of T cell responses to AZD1222 COVID-19 vaccine. Study-level results: Most donors were white British, females outnumbered males, and clonal diversity was possibly underestimated. Increased Spike-specific TCR breadth and depth were observed after two AZD1222 doses.

V was pared by 4 bases and J by 2 bases, with 13 bases of the junction left unmatched. The CDR3 extends over 18 amino acids. Per germline, CDR1 LGHDT and CDR2 YNNKEL (reference sequence). The data were produced by immunoSEQ multiplex PCR, yet TCRdb's version contains in-frame clones alone and is incomplete. Among 150,000 to 200,000 clones listed, 80% to 90% were seen once. The starting material was peripheral blood, obtained on day 0 of MenACWY control vaccination. The source of this sequence is an adult in good health. The V call is TRBV3-1 (or the pseudogene TRBV3-2), the J call TRBJ2-3; 9 bases are a match to TRBD2. CDR3 in amino acids: CASSRGGLAGRSTDTQYF. CDR3 nucleotides: TGTGCCAGCAGCCGGGGGGGCCTAGCGGGGAGATCCACAGATACGCAGTATTTT.